The text below deals with one TCR beta chain. This record belongs to a study of shared clonotypes between healthy human individuals. This table comes from immunoSEQ multiplex PCR, and its TCRdb copy is limited to in-frame clones, with some not included. The table has some 2,500,000 clones, 85% to 95% seen once. The sequenced sample consisted of naive CD4+ T cells from PBMCs. Subset noted: CD45RA+ positively selected. The origin of this receptor is a man in his late teens or twenties in good health. Some clones in this sample may be carry-over from other donors' samples.

Written as DNA, the CDR3 is TGTGCCTGGAGTTGGGATGGGGCTCTACCCTATGGCTACACCTTC. Its protein product is CAWSWDGALPYGYTF. The chain joins TRBV30 to TRBJ1-2; D may be TRBD1 (5 bases). Germline V lookup: CDR1 GTSNPN, CDR2 SVGIG (reference sequence). This CDR3 is 15 amino acids long. V was clipped by 2 bases and J by 4 bases, with 17 bases between them.